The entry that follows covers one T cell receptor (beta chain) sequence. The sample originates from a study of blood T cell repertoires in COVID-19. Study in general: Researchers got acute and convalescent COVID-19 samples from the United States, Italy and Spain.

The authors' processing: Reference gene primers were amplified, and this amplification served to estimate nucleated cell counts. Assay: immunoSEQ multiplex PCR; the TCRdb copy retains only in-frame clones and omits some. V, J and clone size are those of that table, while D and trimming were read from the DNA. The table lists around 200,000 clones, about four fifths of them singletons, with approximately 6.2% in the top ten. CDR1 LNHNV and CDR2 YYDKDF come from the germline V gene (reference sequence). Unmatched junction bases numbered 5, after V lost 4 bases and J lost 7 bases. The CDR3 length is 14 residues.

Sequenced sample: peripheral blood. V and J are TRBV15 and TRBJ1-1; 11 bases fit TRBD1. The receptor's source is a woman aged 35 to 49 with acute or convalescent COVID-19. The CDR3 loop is CATSIWTGGVEAFF. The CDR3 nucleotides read TGTGCCACCAGCATTTGGACAGGGGGCGTTGAAGCTTTCTTT.